Sequencing of this T cell receptor (beta chain) was carried out in a study of graft-versus-host responses after intestinal transplantation. Study in general: Recipients obtained multivisceral, liver-intestinal, or isolated intestinal transplants. Each patient got anti-thymocyte globulin induction, then tacrolimus and steroids for approximately three years.

Findings and limits, study-wide: Recipient marrow harbored GvH clones, some of which surfaced first in ileum or blood. Individuals carrying graft-donor T cell macrochimerism showed high graft-versus-host to host-versus-graft clonal ratios in allografts.

Concerning this clone itself: Its antigen is undetermined.

Germline V gene sequence: CDR1 DFQATT, CDR2 SNEGSKA (reference sequence). This CDR3 comprises 10 residues. V was clipped by 5 bases and J by 5 bases, with 4 bases between them. Some clones are missing from TCRdb's copy, which holds only in-frame ones; the method was immunoSEQ multiplex PCR. Of some 120,000 clones in the sample, around 94% were seen once. The chain recombines TRBV20-1 with TRBJ2-1; D not resolved. This sequence was found in a human donor who received an intestinal transplant. Sequencing was performed on unstimulated CD4+ T cells sorted from spleen or lymph node cells, taken before intestinal transplant. Here the CDR3 reads CSAYNNEQFF. Written as DNA, the CDR3 is TGCAGTGCTTATAACAATGAGCAGTTCTTC.